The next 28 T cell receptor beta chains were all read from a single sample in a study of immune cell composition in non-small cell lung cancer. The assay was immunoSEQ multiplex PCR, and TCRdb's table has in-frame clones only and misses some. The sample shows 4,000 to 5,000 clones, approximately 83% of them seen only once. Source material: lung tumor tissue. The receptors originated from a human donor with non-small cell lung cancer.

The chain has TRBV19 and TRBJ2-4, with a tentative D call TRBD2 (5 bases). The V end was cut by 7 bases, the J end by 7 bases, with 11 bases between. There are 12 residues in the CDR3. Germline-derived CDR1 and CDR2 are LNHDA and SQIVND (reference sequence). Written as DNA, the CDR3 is TGTGCCAGTACGGGAAAGAAGAACATTCAGTACTTC. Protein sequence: CASTGKKNIQYF.

The CDR3 protein is CASSLDYYNEQFF. DNA of the CDR3: TGCGCCAGCAGCTTGGACTACTACAATGAGCAGTTCTTC. The chain uses TRBV5-1 and TRBJ2-1; D is undetermined. This CDR3 is built from 13 residues. The V and J ends lost 0 bases and 3 bases respectively, with 4 bases between them. The germline gives CDR1 SGHRS, CDR2 YFSETQ.

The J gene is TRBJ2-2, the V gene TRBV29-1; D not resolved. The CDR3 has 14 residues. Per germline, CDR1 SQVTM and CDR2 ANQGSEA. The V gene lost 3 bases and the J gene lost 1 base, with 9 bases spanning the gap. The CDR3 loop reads CSVEFTENTGELFF. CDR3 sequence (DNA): TGCAGCGTTGAGTTTACAGAGAACACCGGGGAGCTGTTTTTT.

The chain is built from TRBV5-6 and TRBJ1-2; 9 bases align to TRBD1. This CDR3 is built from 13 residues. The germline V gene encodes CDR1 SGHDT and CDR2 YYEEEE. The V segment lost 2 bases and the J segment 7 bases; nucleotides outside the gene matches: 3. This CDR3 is CASSLGQGFGYTF. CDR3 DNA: TGTGCCAGCAGCTTAGGACAGGGGTTTGGCTACACCTTC.

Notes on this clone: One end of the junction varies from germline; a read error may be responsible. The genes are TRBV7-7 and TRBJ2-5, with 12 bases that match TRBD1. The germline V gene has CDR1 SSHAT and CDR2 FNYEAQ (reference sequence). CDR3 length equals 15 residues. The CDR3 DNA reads TGTGCTAGCAGCCCCAGGGACAGGGGGCGTGAGACCCAGTACTTC. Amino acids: CASSPRDRGRETQYF.

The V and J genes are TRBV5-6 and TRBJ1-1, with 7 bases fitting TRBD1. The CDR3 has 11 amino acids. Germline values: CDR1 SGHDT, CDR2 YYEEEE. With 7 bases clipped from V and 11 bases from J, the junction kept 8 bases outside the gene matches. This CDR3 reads CASEDRVRAFF. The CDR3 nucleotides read TGTGCCAGCGAAGACAGGGTACGGGCTTTCTTT.

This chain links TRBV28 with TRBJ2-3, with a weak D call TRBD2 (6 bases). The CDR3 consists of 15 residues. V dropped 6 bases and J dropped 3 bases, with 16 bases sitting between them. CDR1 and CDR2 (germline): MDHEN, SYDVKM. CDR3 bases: TGTGCCAGCAGATCCTTTGATAGCGGAACAGATACGCAGTATTTT. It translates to CASRSFDSGTDTQYF. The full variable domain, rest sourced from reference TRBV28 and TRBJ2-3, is DVKVTQSSRYLVKRTGEKVFLECVQDMDHENMFWYRQDPGLGLRLIYFSYDVKMKEKGDIPEGYSVSREKKERFSLILESASTNQTSMYLCASRSFDSGTDTQYFGPGTRLTVL.

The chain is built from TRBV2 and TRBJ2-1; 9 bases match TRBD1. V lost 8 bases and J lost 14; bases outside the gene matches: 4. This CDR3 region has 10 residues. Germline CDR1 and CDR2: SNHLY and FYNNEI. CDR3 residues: CASGDRGEFF. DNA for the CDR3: TGTGCCAGCGGCGACAGGGGGGAGTTCTTC.

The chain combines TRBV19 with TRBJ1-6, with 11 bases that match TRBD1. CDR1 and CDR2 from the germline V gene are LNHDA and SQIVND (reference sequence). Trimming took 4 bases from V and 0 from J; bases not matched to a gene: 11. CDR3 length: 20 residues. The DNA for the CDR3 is TGTGCCAGTAGTACAACCTCCGGGACAGGGGGTAGCTCCTATAATTCACCCCTCCACTTT. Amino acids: CASSTTSGTGGSSYNSPLHF. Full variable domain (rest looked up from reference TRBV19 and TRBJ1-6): DGGITQSPKYLFRKEGQNVTLSCEQNLNHDAMYWYRQDPGQGLRLIYYSQIVNDFQKGDIAEGYSVSREKKESFPLTVTSAQKNPTAFYLCASSTTSGTGGSSYNSPLHFGNGTRLTVT.

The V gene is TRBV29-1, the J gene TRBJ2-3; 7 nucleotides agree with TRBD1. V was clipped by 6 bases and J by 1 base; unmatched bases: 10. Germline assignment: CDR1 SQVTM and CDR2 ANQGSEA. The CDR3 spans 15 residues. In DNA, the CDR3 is TGCAGCGTAGGGGGCCCAGGGGCGGGCACAGATACGCAGTATTTT. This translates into CSVGGPGAGTDTQYF.

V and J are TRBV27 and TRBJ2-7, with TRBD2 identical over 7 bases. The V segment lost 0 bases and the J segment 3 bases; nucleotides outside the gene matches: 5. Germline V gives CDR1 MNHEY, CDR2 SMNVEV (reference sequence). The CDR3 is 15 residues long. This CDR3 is CASSLSEGGSYEQYF. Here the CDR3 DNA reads TGTGCCAGCAGTTTATCGGAAGGCGGGAGCTACGAGCAGTACTTC.

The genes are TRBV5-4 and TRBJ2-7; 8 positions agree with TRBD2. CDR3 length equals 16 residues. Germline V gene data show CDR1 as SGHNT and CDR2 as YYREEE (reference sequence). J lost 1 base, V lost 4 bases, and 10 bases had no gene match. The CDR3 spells CASSPSLSGASYEQYF. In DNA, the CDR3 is TGTGCCAGCAGCCCCTCTCTTAGCGGGGCATCCTACGAGCAGTACTTC.

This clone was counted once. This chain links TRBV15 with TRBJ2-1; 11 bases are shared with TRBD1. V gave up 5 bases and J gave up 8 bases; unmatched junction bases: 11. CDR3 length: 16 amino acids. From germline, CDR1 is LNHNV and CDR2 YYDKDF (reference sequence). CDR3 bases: TGTGCCACCAGCGGCCCGGGACAGGGGGATTTCTATGAGCAGTTCTTC. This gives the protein CATSGPGQGDFYEQFF.

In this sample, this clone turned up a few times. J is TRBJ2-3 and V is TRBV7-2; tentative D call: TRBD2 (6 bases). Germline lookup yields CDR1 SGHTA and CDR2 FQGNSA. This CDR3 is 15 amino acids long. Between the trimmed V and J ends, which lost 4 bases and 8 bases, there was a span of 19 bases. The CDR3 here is CASSSIQGGLGTQYF. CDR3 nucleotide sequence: TGTGCCAGCAGCTCGATCCAGGGAGGTTTAGGTACGCAGTATTTT.

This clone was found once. For the CDR3, the DNA is TGTGCCAGCAGCTTTACGGGAGAGGGTCAGCCCCAGCATTTT. It translates to CASSFTGEGQPQHF. The chain combines TRBV7-9 with TRBJ1-5; D ambiguous. The germline gives CDR1 SEHNR, CDR2 FQNEAQ (reference sequence). V was cut by 3 bases and J by 6 bases, with 12 bases left in between. The CDR3 is 14 residues long.

The CDR3, as DNA: TGTGCCAGCAGCCGTCTAGCGGGCGGCTACGAGCAGTACTTC. It specifies CASSRLAGGYEQYF. V is TRBV7-2 and J is TRBJ2-5; 8 bases match TRBD2. The last part of the DNA fits TRBJ2-7 better; the J call may be wrong. The CDR3 contains 14 residues. Germline V gives CDR1 SGHTA, CDR2 FQGNSA.

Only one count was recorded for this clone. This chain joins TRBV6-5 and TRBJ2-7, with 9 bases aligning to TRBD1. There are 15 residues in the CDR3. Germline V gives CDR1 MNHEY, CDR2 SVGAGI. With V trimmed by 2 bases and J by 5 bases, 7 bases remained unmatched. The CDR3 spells CASSYTGTGIHEQYF. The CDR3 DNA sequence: TGTGCCAGCAGTTACACCGGGACAGGGATCCACGAGCAGTACTTC.

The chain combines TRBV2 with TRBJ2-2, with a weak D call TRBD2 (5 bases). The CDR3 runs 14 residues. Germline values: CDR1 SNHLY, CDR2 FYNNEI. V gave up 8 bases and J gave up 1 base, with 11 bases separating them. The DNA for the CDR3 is TGTGCCAGCGGGGAGAGCGTGAACACCGGGGAGCTGTTTTTT. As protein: CASGESVNTGELFF.

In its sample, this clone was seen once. The CDR3 DNA reads as TGTGCCAGTACTACCACCCCCCAGCCCCAGCATTTT. Its protein is CASTTTPQPQHF. The V gene is TRBV19, the J gene TRBJ1-5; no clear D gene. The CDR3 sequence is 12 residues long. The V gene's germline CDR1 is LNHDA and CDR2 SQIVND (reference sequence). Trimming took off 7 bases at V and 7 bases at J, with 11 bases between the two ends.

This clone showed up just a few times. As DNA, the CDR3 is TGTGCCAGCAGCAGCGGACTAGCGGGAGCCGGGGAGCTGTTTTTT. This sequence encodes CASSSGLAGAGELFF. This rearrangement joins TRBV7-3 to TRBJ2-2; TRBD2 aligns across 13 bases. The CDR3 totals 15 residues. CDR1 and CDR2 from the germline V gene are SGHTA and FQGTGA. V lost 5 bases, J lost 6 bases, and 3 bases stayed unmatched.

For the CDR3, the DNA is TGCAGCGCGGAGAATCGGCAGGGGGTTTTGGGCTACACCTTC. This sequence encodes CSAENRQGVLGYTF. The chain joins TRBV29-1 to TRBJ1-2; TRBD1 agrees at 7 bases. Per germline, CDR1 SQVTM and CDR2 ANQGSEA. V lost 7 bases, J lost 8 bases, and 16 bases stayed unmatched. The CDR3 runs to 14 residues.

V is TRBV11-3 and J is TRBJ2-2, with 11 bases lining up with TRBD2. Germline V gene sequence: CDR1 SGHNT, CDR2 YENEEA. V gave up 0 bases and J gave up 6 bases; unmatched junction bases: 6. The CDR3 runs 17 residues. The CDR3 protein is CASSLDPTSGNSGELFF. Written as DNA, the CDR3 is TGTGCCAGCAGCTTAGACCCGACTAGCGGGAATTCCGGGGAGCTGTTTTTT.

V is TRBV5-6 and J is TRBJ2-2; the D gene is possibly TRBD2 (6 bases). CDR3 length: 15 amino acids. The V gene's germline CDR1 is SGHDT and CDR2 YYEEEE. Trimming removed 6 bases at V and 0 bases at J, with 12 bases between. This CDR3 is CASIKGTANTGELFF. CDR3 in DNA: TGTGCCAGCATCAAGGGGACTGCGAACACCGGGGAGCTGTTTTTT.

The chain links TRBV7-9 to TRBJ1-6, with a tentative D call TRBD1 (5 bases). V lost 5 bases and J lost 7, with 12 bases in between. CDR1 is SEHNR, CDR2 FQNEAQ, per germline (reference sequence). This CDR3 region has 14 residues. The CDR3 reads CASSAYGGNSPLHF. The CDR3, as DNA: TGTGCCAGCAGCGCATACGGGGGGAATTCACCCCTCCACTTT.

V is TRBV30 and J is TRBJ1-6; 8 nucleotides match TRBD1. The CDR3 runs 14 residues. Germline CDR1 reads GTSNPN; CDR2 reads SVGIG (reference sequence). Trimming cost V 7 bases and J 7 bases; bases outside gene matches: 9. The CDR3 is CASGDRGVNSPLHF. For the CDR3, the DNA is TGTGCCTCGGGTGACAGGGGAGTGAATTCACCCCTCCACTTT.

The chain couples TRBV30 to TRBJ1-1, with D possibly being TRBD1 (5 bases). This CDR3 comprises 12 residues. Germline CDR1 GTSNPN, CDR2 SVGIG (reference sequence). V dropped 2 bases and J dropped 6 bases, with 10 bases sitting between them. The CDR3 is CAWSKQGSEAFF. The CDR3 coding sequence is TGTGCCTGGAGTAAGCAGGGCTCTGAAGCTTTCTTT.

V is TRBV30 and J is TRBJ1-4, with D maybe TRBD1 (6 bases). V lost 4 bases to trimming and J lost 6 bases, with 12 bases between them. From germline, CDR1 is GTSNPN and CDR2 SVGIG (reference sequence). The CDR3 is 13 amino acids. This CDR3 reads CAWNREADEKLFF. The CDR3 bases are TGTGCCTGGAACAGGGAAGCAGATGAAAAACTGTTTTTT.

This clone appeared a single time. The CDR3 DNA reads as TGTGCCACCACCCGACTAGCGGGAATATCCAATGAGCAGTTCTTC. Protein sequence: CATTRLAGISNEQFF. The chain joins TRBV6-1 to TRBJ2-1, with 11 bases identical to TRBD2. The CDR3 loop spans 15 amino acids. Trimming at V came to 10 bases and at J to 6 bases, leaving 11 bases not matched to a gene. CDR1 and CDR2 (germline): MNHNS, SASEGT.